This entry lists 27 T cell receptor beta chains sequenced from one sample in a study of cytomegalovirus exposure and HLA in healthy donors. Data came from immunoSEQ multiplex PCR; TCRdb stores just in-frame clones and leaves some out. The sample has roughly 80,000 clones, more than 85% seen once. The source material was PBMCs. Receptors were obtained from a man younger than 35 in good health and CMV-seronegative.

The chain joins TRBV7-2 to TRBJ1-3, with 9 nucleotides matching TRBD1. The CDR3 covers 16 residues. The V and J ends lost 1 base and 15 bases, in that order; junction bases with no gene match: 16. Germline-derived CDR1 and CDR2 are SGHTA and FQGNSA. This CDR3 is CASSLGYGTGQHMPYF. CDR3 sequence (DNA): TGTGCCAGCAGCTTAGGTTACGGGACAGGGCAACATATGCCATATTTT.

The rearrangement joins TRBV6-5 to TRBJ1-1, with 8 nucleotides matching TRBD1. CDR1 is MNHEY, CDR2 SVGAGI, per germline. The trim removed 10 bases at V and 0 bases at J, leaving 10 bases unmatched. The CDR3 has 15 residues. Here the CDR3 DNA reads TGTGCCACCATGTACAGGGGGATTATGAACACTGAAGCTTTCTTT. Amino acids: CATMYRGIMNTEAFF.

V usage is TRBV19 and J usage is TRBJ1-3, with D unclear. V was shortened by 5 bases and J by 3 bases, with 20 bases between the two germline ends. CDR3 length equals 17 residues. Germline V gene data show CDR1 as LNHDA and CDR2 as SQIVND (reference sequence). As DNA, the CDR3 is TGTGCCAGTAGTCTGACTAGGACCGGCTTGATTGGAAACACCATATATTTT. Translation gives CASSLTRTGLIGNTIYF.

The chain joins TRBV27 to TRBJ1-1; possibly TRBD1 for D (5 bases). In germline, CDR1 is MNHEY, CDR2 SMNVEV (reference sequence). V was shortened by 5 bases and J by 4 bases, with 14 bases between the two germline ends. This CDR3 contains 14 residues. The CDR3 coding sequence is TGTGCCAGCAGTCTCCGTGACGACAGCACTGAAGCTTTCTTT. The encoded protein is CASSLRDDSTEAFF.

CDR3 amino acids: CASGADEAFF. DNA for the CDR3: TGTGCCAGCGGTGCAGATGAAGCTTTCTTT. The chain carries TRBV2 and TRBJ1-1; no definite D call. V was shortened by 8 bases and J by 7 bases, with 8 bases between the two germline ends. The germline V gene has CDR1 SNHLY and CDR2 FYNNEI. This CDR3 region has 10 residues.

The chain recombines TRBV15 with TRBJ1-6, with D perhaps matching TRBD1 (5 bases). The length of the CDR3 is 12 residues. V lost 1 base, J lost 15 bases, and 10 bases lay in between. Per germline, CDR1 LNHNV and CDR2 YYDKDF (reference sequence). Here the CDR3 DNA reads TGTGCCACCAGCAGAGCAGGGTACGACCTCCACTTT. Translating gives CATSRAGYDLHF.

V is TRBV29-1 and J is TRBJ2-1, with no clear D. CDR3 length: 11 amino acids. With 8 bases removed from V and 4 bases from J, the gap between germline ends came to 9 bases. CDR1 and CDR2 (germline): SQVTM, ANQGSEA. The CDR3 region is CSPPSYNEQFF. The CDR3 bases are TGCAGCCCTCCCTCTTACAATGAGCAGTTCTTC.

The V gene is TRBV7-3, the J gene TRBJ2-3, with D possibly being TRBD2 (6 bases). The CDR3 has 15 amino acids. V shed 2 bases and J shed 6 bases, with 15 bases lying between them. The V gene's germline CDR1 is SGHTA and CDR2 FQGTGA. Written as DNA, the CDR3 is TGTGCCAGCAGCTTACAGACTAGTAAGGGGGATACGCAGTATTTT. It yields the protein CASSLQTSKGDTQYF.

The J gene is TRBJ2-1, the V gene TRBV29-1, with 11 bases fitting TRBD2. This CDR3 spans 15 amino acids. V gave up 6 bases and J gave up 2 bases; unmatched junction bases: 6. The germline CDR1 and CDR2 sequences are SQVTM and ANQGSEA. CDR3 sequence: CSVSMTSGTYNEQFF. The CDR3 nucleotides are TGCAGCGTCTCGATGACTAGCGGGACCTACAATGAGCAGTTCTTC.

The chain employs TRBV9 and TRBJ2-7; 7 bases are shared with TRBD2. The germline V gene has CDR1 SGDLS and CDR2 YYNGEE. This CDR3 is built from 15 residues. V lost 0 bases and J lost 7; bases outside the gene matches: 10. CDR3: CASSVEHGGRGEQYF. CDR3 bases: TGTGCCAGCAGCGTAGAGCATGGCGGGAGAGGTGAGCAGTACTTC. The complete variable domain, with remaining parts taken from reference TRBV9 and TRBJ2-7, reads DSGVTQTPKHLITATGQRVTLRCSPRSGDLSVYWYQQSLDQGLQFLIQYYNGEERAKGNILERFSAQQFPDLHSELNLSSLELGDSALYFCASSVEHGGRGEQYFGPGTRLTVT.

Written as DNA, the CDR3 is TGTGCCAGCAGCGCATCCGGCGGGGGCTATTACGAGCAGTACTTC. Translating it yields CASSASGGGYYEQYF. J is TRBJ2-7 and V is TRBV7-2, with D perhaps matching TRBD2 (7 bases). Germline values: CDR1 SGHTA, CDR2 FQGNSA. V lost 5 bases, J lost 4 bases, and 18 bases lay in between. The CDR3 length is 15 residues.

The chain has TRBV5-6 and TRBJ2-7; 9 bases fit TRBD1. The V gene end was trimmed by 3 bases and the J gene end by 4 bases; junction bases not matched to a gene: 5. Germline-derived CDR1 and CDR2 are SGHDT and YYEEEE. The CDR3 has 14 residues. CDR3 residues: CASSSMTGGYEQYF. The DNA of the CDR3 is TGTGCCAGCAGCTCCATGACAGGGGGATACGAGCAGTACTTC.

The genes are TRBV7-3 and TRBJ2-2; D remains unclear. Trimming stripped 3 bases from V and 5 bases from J, with 13 bases between. Germline values: CDR1 SGHTA, CDR2 FQGTGA. This CDR3 has 15 residues. CDR3 DNA: TGTGCCAGCAGCTTGGAGACGAGTTTGACCGGGGAGCTGTTTTTT. The encoded protein is CASSLETSLTGELFF.

The genes are TRBV2 and TRBJ2-1; D is possibly TRBD2 (6 bases). The length of the CDR3 is 11 residues. Trimming removed 3 bases from V and 15 bases from J, with 12 bases in between. Germline values: CDR1 SNHLY, CDR2 FYNNEI. Here the CDR3 DNA reads TGTGCCAGCAGTGATAAGCGGCGGGGGTTCTTC. Translated: CASSDKRRGFF.

The chain is built from TRBV6-5 and TRBJ2-2, with TRBD1 identical over 7 bases. The J segment lost 2 bases and the V segment lost 9 bases, leaving 6 bases of the junction unmatched. This CDR3 spans 14 amino acids. Germline values: CDR1 MNHEY, CDR2 SVGAGI. The CDR3 DNA reads as TGTGCCAGTTCCGGGACAGCCAACACCGGGGAGCTGTTTTTT. Its translation: CASSGTANTGELFF.

The genes are TRBV5-4 and TRBJ1-5; D gene unclear. Germline CDR1 reads SGHNT; CDR2 reads YYREEE (reference sequence). The V end lost 0 bases, the J end lost 2 bases, and 9 bases lay between the germline ends. This CDR3 contains 15 residues. This CDR3 is CASSLAGDGNQPQHF. CDR3 DNA sequence: TGTGCCAGCAGCTTGGCAGGTGACGGCAATCAGCCCCAGCATTTT. The full variable domain, its missing parts supplied by reference TRBV5-4 and TRBJ1-5, is ETGVTQSPTHLIKTRGQQVTLRCSSQSGHNTVSWYQQALGQGPQFIFQYYREEENGRGNFPPRFSGLQFPNYSSELNVNALELDDSALYLCASSLAGDGNQPQHFGDGTRLSIL.

The chain couples TRBV6-5 to TRBJ1-5; possible D gene TRBD1, 6 bases. From germline, CDR1 is MNHEY and CDR2 SVGAGI. The CDR3 extends over 13 amino acids. V was cut by 6 bases and J by 7 bases, with 13 bases left in between. The CDR3 spells CASRNREGQPQHF. The DNA of the CDR3 is TGTGCCAGCAGAAACAGGGAGGGCCAGCCCCAGCATTTT.

The chain joins TRBV9 to TRBJ2-7; 16 nucleotides agree with TRBD2. The junction had 17 bases not matched to a gene; V was cut back by 0 bases and J by 5 bases. The CDR3 runs 21 residues. Germline values: CDR1 SGDLS, CDR2 YYNGEE. The CDR3 loop reads CASSVGVRGGLAGGPLNEQYF. CDR3 DNA: TGTGCCAGCAGCGTAGGGGTAAGGGGGGGACTAGCGGGAGGGCCGTTGAACGAGCAGTACTTC.

The J gene is TRBJ2-3, the V gene TRBV30; D not resolved. Germline CDR1 reads GTSNPN; CDR2 reads SVGIG (reference sequence). CDR3 size: 14 residues. The V gene lost 1 base and the J gene lost 5 bases, with 13 bases spanning the gap. The CDR3 bases are TGTGCCTGGAGTGCCCTACGACCGGGAGATACGCAGTATTTT. It codes for CAWSALRPGDTQYF.

V is TRBV10-3 and J is TRBJ2-5; 13 bases agree with TRBD2. Trimming at V came to 4 bases and at J to 5 bases, leaving 13 bases not matched to a gene. The germline gives CDR1 ENHRY, CDR2 SYGVKD. This CDR3 has 18 amino acids. The CDR3 nucleotides read TGTGCCATCAGTGTCGGACTAGCGGGAGCGGGGGTTGGCGAGACCCAGTACTTC. It translates to CAISVGLAGAGVGETQYF.

The chain employs TRBV7-9 and TRBJ2-7; unclear D gene. This CDR3 has 17 amino acids. V was clipped by 2 bases and J by 3 bases, with 20 bases between them. Per germline, CDR1 SEHNR and CDR2 FQNEAQ (reference sequence). The CDR3 sequence is CASSLNSRVLTFYEQYF. The CDR3 bases are TGTGCCAGCAGCTTAAATAGTAGAGTCCTAACTTTCTACGAGCAGTACTTC.

V is TRBV5-1 and J is TRBJ2-2; TRBD1 aligns across 7 bases. The CDR3 length is 15 residues. The junction had 0 bases not matched to a gene; V was cut back by 1 base and J by 0 bases. Germline V gives CDR1 SGHRS, CDR2 YFSETQ. The CDR3 DNA is TGCGCCAGCAGCTTGACAGGGGCGAACACCGGGGAGCTGTTTTTT. Its protein product is CASSLTGANTGELFF.

This chain connects TRBV30 to TRBJ1-5; D not resolved. Germline CDR1 reads GTSNPN; CDR2 reads SVGIG (reference sequence). The V gene lost 1 base and the J gene lost 2 bases, with 6 bases spanning the gap. This CDR3 region has 13 residues. For the CDR3, the DNA is TGTGCCTGGAGTGGGCAGGGCAATCAGCCCCAGCATTTT. Encoded protein: CAWSGQGNQPQHF.

This chain links TRBV2 with TRBJ1-2, with a possible D match to TRBD1 (5 bases). Germline V gene lookup returns CDR1 SNHLY and CDR2 FYNNEI. CDR3 length: 15 amino acids. The germline V and J ends were trimmed by 5 bases and 4 bases, with 17 bases remaining between them. CDR3 in DNA: TGTGCCAGCAGTTACTTGCGGGACCCCCGCTATGGCTACACCTTC. Its protein is CASSYLRDPRYGYTF.

The chain is built from TRBV7-9 and TRBJ2-4; 9 bases fit TRBD2. CDR1 is SEHNR and CDR2 is FQNEAQ in the germline V gene (reference sequence). V was pared by 1 base and J by 5 bases, with 6 bases of the junction left unmatched. This CDR3 region has 16 residues. DNA of the CDR3: TGTGCCAGCAGCTTAGTTGCGGGAGGGCCTGAAAACATTCAGTACTTC. It codes for CASSLVAGGPENIQYF.

The chain couples TRBV9 to TRBJ2-6; possibly TRBD2 for D (5 bases). The germline V gene encodes CDR1 SGDLS and CDR2 YYNGEE. The CDR3 is 17 residues long. The V end lost 4 bases, the J end lost 0 bases, and 14 bases lay between the germline ends. Written as DNA, the CDR3 is TGTGCCAGCAGCTTACTAGAGGACCGCTCTGGGGCCAACGTCCTGACTTTC. Translating gives CASSLLEDRSGANVLTF.

This clone occurred once. The chain has TRBV30 and TRBJ2-2; TRBD1 matches 7 bases. The CDR3 consists of 12 residues. V shed 4 bases and J 7 bases; nucleotides not matched to a gene: 3. Germline V CDR1 and CDR2: GTSNPN, SVGIG (reference sequence). CDR3 nucleotide sequence: TGTGCCTGGACTTCAGGGGGCGGGGAGCTGTTTTTT. It specifies CAWTSGGGELFF.